This T cell receptor beta chain was identified during a study of blood T cells in healthy people across ages. Turning to the study itself: About one barcoded beta molecule per two T cells was the capture yield of template switching.

Per germline, CDR1 MGHRA and CDR2 YSYEKL. The CDR3 is 13 residues long. This clonotype was recorded once. Its ends do not fully match the called genes, so a read error is possible. Then a second PCR, running about 6 to 12 cycles, was carried out with a sample-barcoded 5' primer and a J-beta primer mix. A tag from a template-switch adaptor with 12 random nucleotides marked each cDNA molecule. Individual samples furnished no less than 3 million CDR3-containing paired-end reads apiece. One entry per CDR3 protein results from TCRdb running MiXCR on the 5' RACE reads. There are about 640,000 distinct CDR3 sequences in the sample; roughly 58% occur only once, and over 30% lies in the top ten. Healthy Russian Caucasian donors spanned ages about 6 to 100 years.

This receptor was obtained from a man in his 60s in good health. This sequence joins TRBV4-1 and TRBJ1-6; maybe TRBD1 (6 bases). Sequencing input: blood. CDR3 DNA sequence: TGCGCCAGCAGCCAAGATTCAGGGACACCCCACCACTTT. Translated: CASSQDSGTPHHF.